Listed here is a single TCR beta chain. Its antigen is unknown. The same CDR3 is also encoded by other DNA sequences in this sample. V was pared by 6 bases and J by 3 bases, with 11 bases between. CDR3 size: 13 residues. In germline, CDR1 is MNHEY, CDR2 SVGAGI. The record originates from a study of shared clonotypes between healthy human individuals. Study-level results: What limited the represented genetic and exposure-history diversity was the small number of donors. Deeper or shallower sequencing was expected to change how clonotypes are shared among donors.

Produced via immunoSEQ multiplex PCR; TCRdb's table is partial and in-frame only. Among 2,500,000 or so clones listed, approximately 94% were seen once. The sequenced sample consisted of naive CD4+ T cells sorted from blood. Subset here: CD45RA+ positively selected. This receptor was obtained from a man younger than 30 in good health. The chain couples TRBV6-5 to TRBJ1-1; D is unresolved. This CDR3 is CASSPAGYTEAFF. The CDR3 DNA is TGTGCCAGCAGCCCCGCGGGGTACACTGAAGCTTTCTTT.